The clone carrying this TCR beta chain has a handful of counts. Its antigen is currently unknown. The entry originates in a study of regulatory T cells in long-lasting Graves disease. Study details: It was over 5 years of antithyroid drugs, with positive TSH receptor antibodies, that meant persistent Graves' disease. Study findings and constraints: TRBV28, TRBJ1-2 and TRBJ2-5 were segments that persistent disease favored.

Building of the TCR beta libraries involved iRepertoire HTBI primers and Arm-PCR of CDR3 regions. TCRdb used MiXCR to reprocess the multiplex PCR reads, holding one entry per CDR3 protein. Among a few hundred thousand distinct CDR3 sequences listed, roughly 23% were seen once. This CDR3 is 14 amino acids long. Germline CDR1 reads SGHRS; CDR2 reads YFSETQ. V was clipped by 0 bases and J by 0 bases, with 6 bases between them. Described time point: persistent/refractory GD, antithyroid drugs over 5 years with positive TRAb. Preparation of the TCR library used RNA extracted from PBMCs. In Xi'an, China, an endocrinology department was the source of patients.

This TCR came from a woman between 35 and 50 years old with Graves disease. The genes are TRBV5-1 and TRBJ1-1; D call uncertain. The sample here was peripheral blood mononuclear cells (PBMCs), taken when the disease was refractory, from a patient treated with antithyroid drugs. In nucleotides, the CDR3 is TGCGCCAGCAGCTTGGCTTCGGTGAACACTGAAGCTTTCTTT. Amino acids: CASSLASVNTEAFF.